These 24 T cell receptor beta chains were sequenced from one sample in a study of T cells after yellow fever vaccination. MiXCR was run by TCRdb on the 5' RACE reads, yielding one entry per CDR3 protein. The table shows hundreds of thousands of distinct CDR3 sequences, with 19% occurring only once. Sequenced here: PBMCs, sampled 15 days after the yellow fever booster vaccination. The receptors were gathered from a man aged 30-40 years who received the YFV17D yellow fever vaccine.

The DNA of the CDR3 is TGTGCCAGCACAAGAGGGACAGACTACAATGAGCAGTTCTTC. It translates to CASTRGTDYNEQFF. The J gene is TRBJ2-1, the V gene TRBV2, with 7 bases aligning to TRBD1. V gave up 7 bases and J gave up 3 bases; unmatched junction bases: 6. The germline V gene encodes CDR1 SNHLY and CDR2 FYNNEI. The CDR3 contains 14 residues.

This chain joins TRBV2 and TRBJ2-1; D possibly corresponds to TRBD2 (6 bases). This CDR3 has 13 residues. The germline CDR1 and CDR2 sequences are SNHLY and FYNNEI. V was clipped by 10 bases and J by 0 bases, with 10 bases between them. For the CDR3, the DNA is TGTGCCATCCGGGAGTTCTCCTACAATGAGCAGTTCTTC. Residues: CAIREFSYNEQFF.

This clonotype was counted between two and nine times. J is TRBJ1-1 and V is TRBV7-2, with 7 bases identical to TRBD1. The germline V gene has CDR1 SGHTA and CDR2 FQGNSA. Trimming took 2 bases from V and 0 from J; bases not matched to a gene: 9. The CDR3 sequence is 17 residues long. CDR3 in DNA: TGTGCCAGCAGCTTAAAAAGGGACAGCGTAATGAACACTGAAGCTTTCTTT. Protein sequence: CASSLKRDSVMNTEAFF.

This clonotype was observed a few times. The gene calls are TRBV10-3 and TRBJ1-4, with D perhaps TRBD1 (5 bases). The CDR3 covers 16 residues. The V gene's germline CDR1 is ENHRY and CDR2 SYGVKD. Between the trimmed V and J ends, which lost 5 bases and 8 bases, there was a span of 21 bases. The CDR3 DNA reads TGTGCCATCAGTACCGAATCTGGGCAGGGAAGGGAAAAACTGTTTTTT. It yields the protein CAISTESGQGREKLFF.

This chain connects TRBV7-2 to TRBJ2-7, with TRBD2 matching 7 bases. V lost 3 bases and J lost 1; bases outside the gene matches: 6. Germline CDR1 and CDR2: SGHTA and FQGNSA. There are 15 residues in the CDR3. CDR3 nucleotides: TGTGCCAGCAGCTTGACTCGGGGAGGGTCCTACGAGCAGTACTTC. Translation gives CASSLTRGGSYEQYF.

The chain combines TRBV12-3 or TRBV12-4 with TRBJ2-3; 12 nucleotides line up with TRBD2. The CDR3 sequence is 14 residues long. The V segment lost 2 bases and the J segment 14 bases; nucleotides outside the gene matches: 8. The CDR3 DNA follows: TGTGCCAGCAGTTTAAGACTAGCGGGAGAAGGAGGGTATTTT. This encodes CASSLRLAGEGGYF.

The chain joins TRBV20-1 to TRBJ1-1; D gene ambiguous. This CDR3 spans 14 amino acids. The V end was cut by 6 bases, the J end by 1 base, with 15 bases between. CDR1 DFQATT and CDR2 SNEGSKA come from the germline V gene (reference sequence). Written as DNA, the CDR3 is TGCAGTGCGACCCGGAGGGCAGGGAACACTGAAGCTTTCTTT. Protein product: CSATRRAGNTEAFF.

This chain uses TRBV12-3 or TRBV12-4 with TRBJ2-1, with D tentatively TRBD2 (6 bases). The CDR3 runs to 11 residues. V was trimmed by 6 bases and J by 10 bases, leaving 10 bases between them. As DNA, the CDR3 is TGTGCCAGCAGCCAAACTAGCGAGCAGTTCTTC. Translation: CASSQTSEQFF.

This clonotype was observed a few times. The junction shows a germline mismatch at one end, possibly a read error. This chain connects TRBV7-2 to TRBJ2-7; D unresolved. The CDR3 extends over 12 amino acids. Germline V gives CDR1 SGHTA, CDR2 FQGNSA. The CDR3 DNA reads as TGTGCCAGCAGCTTTGATGATGGGGTTAGGAACTTC. It encodes CASSFDDGVRNF.

The V call is TRBV10-3, the J call TRBJ2-7; 10 bases fit TRBD1. CDR1 ENHRY and CDR2 SYGVKD come from the germline V gene. The CDR3 runs to 15 residues. Trimming at V came to 6 bases and at J to 5 bases, leaving 10 bases not matched to a gene. The CDR3 protein is CAIRKDRGSTNEQYF. For the CDR3, the DNA is TGTGCCATCAGGAAGGACAGGGGGTCTACCAACGAGCAGTACTTC.

J is TRBJ2-5 and V is TRBV20-1, with 13 bases lining up with TRBD2. V was pared by 6 bases and J by 2 bases, with 9 bases of the junction left unmatched. Germline loops: CDR1 DFQATT, CDR2 SNEGSKA (reference sequence). CDR3 size: 16 residues. CDR3 in amino acids: CSAGQGTSGTQETQYF. In nucleotides, the CDR3 is TGCAGTGCCGGCCAAGGGACTAGCGGGACACAAGAGACCCAGTACTTC.

The rearrangement links TRBV4-2 to TRBJ2-2, with D unclear. The V gene lost 0 bases and the J gene lost 1 base, with 12 bases spanning the gap. The germline V gene encodes CDR1 LGHNA and CDR2 YNFKEQ. CDR3 length equals 17 residues. The CDR3 reads CASSQDQVAQNTGELFF. The CDR3, as DNA: TGTGCCAGCAGCCAAGATCAGGTAGCACAGAACACCGGGGAGCTGTTTTTT.

This clonotype turned up a few times. The chain has TRBV6-5 and TRBJ2-3, with 7 bases matching TRBD1. The J segment lost 4 bases and the V segment lost 4 bases, leaving 5 bases of the junction unmatched. CDR1 and CDR2 (germline): MNHEY, SVGAGI. There are 14 residues in the CDR3. The CDR3 protein is CASSFNTGADTQYF. CDR3 DNA sequence: TGTGCCAGCAGTTTCAACACAGGGGCAGATACGCAGTATTTT.

This clonotype was seen a handful of times. The gene calls are TRBV5-1 and TRBJ2-7; 9 bases are a match to TRBD2. Germline V lookup: CDR1 SGHRS, CDR2 YFSETQ. CDR3 length equals 16 residues. V dropped 4 bases and J dropped 2; count of bases not matched to a gene: 10. CDR3 in amino acids: CASSPVRTSDTYEQYF. The CDR3 nucleotides read TGCGCCAGCAGCCCGGTGAGGACTAGCGACACCTACGAGCAGTACTTC.

The gene calls are TRBV5-1 and TRBJ2-5, with TRBD1 matching over 7 bases. V was clipped by 4 bases and J by 3 bases; unmatched bases: 9. CDR1 is SGHRS and CDR2 is YFSETQ in the germline V gene. The CDR3 is 15 residues long. The CDR3 nucleotides read TGCGCCAGCAGCCAAGCGACAGGGTCGAAAGAGACCCAGTACTTC. Protein: CASSQATGSKETQYF.

CDR3 region: CASSLPRDYPTGELFF. The CDR3 DNA reads as TGCGCCAGCAGCTTGCCAAGGGACTACCCCACCGGGGAGCTGTTTTTT. The rearrangement joins TRBV5-1 to TRBJ2-2; 7 nucleotides agree with TRBD2. In germline, CDR1 is SGHRS, CDR2 YFSETQ. V lost 1 base, J lost 4 bases, and 7 bases stayed unmatched. The CDR3 totals 16 residues.

This chain joins TRBV5-4 and TRBJ2-7; 9 bases agree with TRBD1. Trimming took 4 bases from V and 2 from J; bases not matched to a gene: 7. Germline V gives CDR1 SGHNT, CDR2 YYREEE (reference sequence). The length of the CDR3 is 15 residues. In nucleotides, the CDR3 is TGTGCCAGCAGCGTCCGGACAGGGGTAGCCTACGAGCAGTACTTC. It yields the protein CASSVRTGVAYEQYF.

The chain couples TRBV4-3 to TRBJ2-3, with D unresolved. This CDR3 contains 14 residues. The V and J ends lost 4 bases and 6 bases respectively, with 14 bases between them. Germline V CDR1 and CDR2: LGHNA, YSLEER. CDR3 bases: TGCGCCAGCAGCCCCCGGTCCGGATTTGATACGCAGTATTTT. This sequence encodes CASSPRSGFDTQYF.

This clonotype was counted between two and nine times. The chain has TRBV18 and TRBJ2-7; 9 bases agree with TRBD1. V lost 3 bases, J lost 6 bases, and 3 bases stayed unmatched. The CDR3 spans 13 residues. CDR1 is KGHSH, CDR2 LQKENI, per germline. Here the CDR3 reads CASSPSTGGEQYF. The CDR3, as DNA: TGTGCCAGCTCACCTTCGACAGGGGGCGAGCAGTACTTC.

The CDR3 is CASRIAGSTDTQYF. The CDR3 DNA sequence: TGTGCCAGCAGGATAGCGGGAAGCACAGATACGCAGTATTTT. The rearrangement links TRBV12-3 or TRBV12-4 to TRBJ2-3, with 8 bases fitting TRBD2. The CDR3 sequence is 14 residues long. Germline trimming cut 6 bases from V and 0 bases from J; bases unmatched to any gene: 2.

This chain links TRBV19 with TRBJ2-2, with D perhaps TRBD2 (6 bases). V was pared by 9 bases and J by 5 bases, with 16 bases between. Germline assignment: CDR1 LNHDA and CDR2 SQIVND (reference sequence). This CDR3 is built from 14 residues. The CDR3, as DNA: TGTGCCAGACCCCTCACCGGAGGGACCGGGGAGCTGTTTTTT. Encoded protein: CARPLTGGTGELFF.

The chain employs TRBV29-1 and TRBJ2-1; D is perhaps TRBD2 (7 bases). The CDR3 spans 15 residues. V shed 7 bases and J shed 1 base, with 17 bases lying between them. Per the germline V gene, CDR1 is SQVTM and CDR2 is ANQGSEA. CDR3 amino acids: CSGGGGEISYNEQFF. Written as DNA, the CDR3 is TGCAGCGGCGGAGGGGGGGAGATTTCCTACAATGAGCAGTTCTTC.

This chain links TRBV24-1 with TRBJ2-1, with D unresolved. CDR1 and CDR2 (germline): KGHDR, SFDVKD. The CDR3 has 14 amino acids. Between the trimmed V and J ends, which lost 5 bases and 0 bases, there was a span of 7 bases. In DNA form, the CDR3 reads TGTGCCACCAGTGGTGCCGCCTCCTACAATGAGCAGTTCTTC. Residues: CATSGAASYNEQFF.

In this sample, this clonotype turned up many times. This rearrangement joins TRBV5-6 to TRBJ2-1; 13 bases match TRBD2. CDR1 is SGHDT and CDR2 is YYEEEE in the germline V gene. CDR3 length: 15 amino acids. The trim removed 2 bases at V and 12 bases at J, leaving 8 bases unmatched. CDR3 DNA: TGTGCCAGCAGCTTCTCCGGGACTAGCGGGAAGCGGCAGTTCTTC. It specifies CASSFSGTSGKRQFF.